This T cell receptor (beta chain) originates from a study of T-cell reconstitution after alpha-beta-depleted transplantation in children (dated by TCRdb to the mid-2010s). Background on the whole study: Using TCR repertoire profiling, the study followed T-cell immune reconstitution in a quantitative way in children after TCRalphabeta/CD19-depleted allogeneic hematopoietic cell transplantation.

Library prep was done by PCR. TCRdb shows the sequencer as Illumina HiSeq 2500. To normalize quantification of the TCRbeta repertoire, the TCR libraries were built with molecular barcoding that relied on unique molecular identifiers. The public reads were quality trimmed at Q25 with fastp and then assembled into clones with MiXCR by TCRdb, keeping productive beta chains. Rows are combined by CDR3 protein, so each entry shows the most common genes and DNA. The sample table shows nearly 400,000 distinct CDR3 sequences, and around 21% are seen once. The ten largest clones represent 3% to 4.5% of the sample. V and J are truncated by 5 bases and 11 bases respectively, leaving an intervening sequence of 21 bases. CDR1 and CDR2, per the germline V gene, are MDHEN and SYDVKM. Measured from the cysteine to the phenylalanine, the CDR3 is 14 residues long. Just CDR3 DNA is preserved here, 42 bases in frame from base 1.

As regards this clonotype: Its target antigen remains unknown. Qualities for individual bases were not recorded, and no much larger clone is one base off.

This sequence was found in a human donor who donated a stem cell graft to a child with acute myeloid leukemia. Here the sequenced sample was PBMCs from the stem cell graft donor, taken from the stem cell graft. The chain is made from TRBV28 and TRBJ1-1, with an unclear D gene assignment. CDR3 protein: CASSIQIDWVGAFF. The DNA reads TGTGCCAGCAGTATACAGATTGATTGGGTAGGTGCTTTCTTT.